This is a list of T cell receptor beta chains from one sample in a study of breast tumors, draining lymph nodes, adjacent tissues. TCRdb ran MiXCR on the multiplex PCR reads and lists one entry per CDR3 protein. The profile shows roughly 19,000 distinct CDR3 sequences, approximately 53% of them singletons. The specimen sequenced was breast tumor tissue. The receptors come from a female donor with breast cancer. Some clones in this sample may be carry-over from other donors' samples. Both conserved end residues are part of each CDR3. D genes are given only for firm matches. The size field is filled for only some rows; it gives once, few, many or a size class.

D: TRBD1; V: TRBV6-4; size: .; J: TRBJ2-1; DNA: TGTGCCAGCAGTGACCGGGACAGGGGGCATCCAAGTGAGCAGTTCTTC; CDR3: CASSDRDRGHPSEQFF
D: .; V: TRBV4-1; size: many; J: TRBJ2-3; DNA: TGCGCCAGCACGCAGGATCCTAGCACAGATACGCAGTATTTT; CDR3: CASTQDPSTDTQYF
D: TRBD2; V: TRBV6-1; size: many; J: TRBJ2-7; DNA: TGTGCCAGCAGAGCTCTAGCGGGGGGTTCCTACGAGCAGTACTTC; CDR3: CASRALAGGSYEQYF
D: TRBD2; V: TRBV11-3; size: .; J: TRBJ2-7; DNA: TGTGCCAGCAGCGCACTAGCGGGAGGCGAGCAGTACTTC; CDR3: CASSALAGGEQYF
D: .; V: TRBV20-1; size: medium-sized; J: TRBJ2-3; DNA: TGCAGTGCTACTGAGGGAGGACCCACAGATACGCAGTATTTT; CDR3: CSATEGGPTDTQYF
D: .; V: TRBV7-9; size: .; J: TRBJ2-7; DNA: .; CDR3: CASSIYLCSVEQGAHEQYF
D: .; V: TRBV19; size: .; J: TRBJ2-3; DNA: TGTGCCAGTAGTATGGGGACAGATACGCAGTATTTT; CDR3: CASSMGTDTQYF
D: TRBD2; V: TRBV29-1; size: many; J: TRBJ2-4; DNA: TGCAGCGCCCGGGGGGGGACCTGGGCCAAAAACATTCAGTACTTC; CDR3: CSARGGTWAKNIQYF
D: TRBD1; V: TRBV6-4; size: many; J: TRBJ2-3; DNA: TGTGCCAGCAGTGACTCTCCAGGGGGCTCAACAGATACGCAGTATTTT; CDR3: CASSDSPGGSTDTQYF
D: .; V: TRBV6-1; size: .; J: TRBJ2-4; DNA: TGTGCCAGCAGTGAAGGTCGTAGTCAAAACATTCAGTACTTC; CDR3: CASSEGRSQNIQYF
D: TRBD2; V: TRBV29-1; size: .; J: TRBJ2-1; DNA: TGCAGCTTACTTGTGACTAGCGGTAACAATGAGCAGTTCTTC; CDR3: CSLLVTSGNNEQFF
D: .; V: TRBV10-2; size: .; J: TRBJ2-1; DNA: TGCGCCAGCAGTAAGTCAAACGGGGTAATTTACAATGAGCAGTTCTTC; CDR3: CASSKSNGVIYNEQFF
D: .; V: TRBV30; size: many; J: TRBJ2-7; DNA: TGTGCCTGGAGGCCAAGTACTAGTCTCCACGAGCAGTACTTC; CDR3: CAWRPSTSLHEQYF
D: TRBD1; V: TRBV6-1; size: .; J: TRBJ1-1; DNA: TGTGCCAGCAGTCGGGGGGGACAGGTTTTGACTGAAGCTTTCTTT; CDR3: CASSRGGQVLTEAFF
D: TRBD1; V: TRBV7-2; size: medium-sized; J: TRBJ1-4; DNA: TGTGCCAGCAGCTTGACAGGGCTTAATGAAAAACTGTTTTTT; CDR3: CASSLTGLNEKLFF
D: .; V: TRBV7-2; size: .; J: TRBJ2-7; DNA: TGTGCCAGCAGCCCAGGTGGGGGCACCTACGAGCAGTACTTC; CDR3: CASSPGGGTYEQYF
D: TRBD1; V: TRBV13; size: many; J: TRBJ2-3; DNA: TGTGCCAGCAGCATGGGACAGTCAGGCACAGATACGCAGTATTTT; CDR3: CASSMGQSGTDTQYF
D: .; V: TRBV9; size: .; J: TRBJ2-5; DNA: TGTGCCAGCAGCGTATCAGGGACTGCAGAGACCCAGTACTTC; CDR3: CASSVSGTAETQYF
D: .; V: TRBV6-1; size: once; J: TRBJ2-5; DNA: TGTGCCAGCCACGGAGGGCCCCCGGGGGAGACCCAGTACTTC; CDR3: CASHGGPPGETQYF
D: .; V: TRBV7-8; size: .; J: TRBJ1-2; DNA: TGTGCCAGCAGCGTTGTGGAACAGGGTCACAATGGCTACACCTTC; CDR3: CASSVVEQGHNGYTF
D: .; V: TRBV7-3; size: .; J: TRBJ1-2; DNA: TGTGCCAGCAGGGAGGGCTTTAACTATGGCTACACCTTC; CDR3: CASREGFNYGYTF
D: .; V: TRBV4-1; size: medium-sized; J: TRBJ2-2; DNA: TGCGCCAGCAGCACCCCAACCGGGGAGCTGTTTTTT; CDR3: CASSTPTGELFF
D: .; V: TRBV20-1; size: many; J: TRBJ1-1; DNA: TGCAGTGCTAGTTACGGACAGTTTGGAGCTTTCTTT; CDR3: CSASYGQFGAFF
D: TRBD1; V: TRBV29-1; size: .; J: TRBJ1-1; DNA: TGCAGCTCGGGACAGGGCAGTATTGAAGCTTTCTTT; CDR3: CSSGQGSIEAFF
D: TRBD2; V: TRBV20-1; size: many; J: TRBJ2-5; DNA: TGCAGTGCTCGGCCAGCGGGAGGTCCGAAAGAGACCCAGTACTTC; CDR3: CSARPAGGPKETQYF